This TCR beta chain was sequenced during a study of T cell clusters in autoimmune cytopenias. TRB rearrangements were amplified by touch-down multiplex PCR with mixed TRB-A/B primers. No DNA is given; TCRdb re-called the multiplex PCR reads and lists each CDR3 protein once. Its listing shows some 3,000 distinct CDR3 sequences. Looked up from germline, CDR1 is MNHEY and CDR2 is SVGAGI. The CDR3 is 17 amino acids. TRB was amplified from approximately 230 ng of peripheral blood genomic DNA per sample. The chain recombines TRBV6-5 with TRBJ2-6; without DNA, the TCRdb call of TRBD1 cannot be checked. This clonotype was sampled from a human donor with an autoimmune cytopenia or autoimmune hepatitis (not recorded which). The source material was peripheral blood. The CDR3 loop is CASSSGLSYSGANVLTF.